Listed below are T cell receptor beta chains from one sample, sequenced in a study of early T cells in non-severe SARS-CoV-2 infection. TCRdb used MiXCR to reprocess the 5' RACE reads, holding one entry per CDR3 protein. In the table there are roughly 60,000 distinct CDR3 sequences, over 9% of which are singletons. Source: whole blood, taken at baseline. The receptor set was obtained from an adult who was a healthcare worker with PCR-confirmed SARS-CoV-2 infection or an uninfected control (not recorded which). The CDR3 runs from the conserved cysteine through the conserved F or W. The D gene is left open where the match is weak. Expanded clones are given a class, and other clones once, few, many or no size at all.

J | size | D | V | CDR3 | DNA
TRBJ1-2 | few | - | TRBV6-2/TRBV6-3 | CASTLDGYYGYTF | TGTGCCAGCACCCTCGACGGCTACTATGGCTACACCTTC
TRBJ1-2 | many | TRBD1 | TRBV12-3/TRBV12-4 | CASSLAGDSLYGYTF | TGTGCCAGCAGTTTAGCGGGGGACAGCCTCTATGGCTACACCTTC
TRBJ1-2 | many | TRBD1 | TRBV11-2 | CASSLGTGDGYTF | TGTGCCAGCAGCTTAGGGACAGGAGATGGCTACACCTTC
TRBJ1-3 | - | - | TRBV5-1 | CASSLIPGVSGNTIYF | TGCGCCAGCAGCTTGATTCCAGGGGTCTCTGGAAACACCATATATTTT
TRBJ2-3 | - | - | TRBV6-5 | CASRWGLTVEGTDTQYF | TGTGCCAGCAGGTGGGGGCTGACGGTGGAGGGCACAGATACGCAGTATTTT
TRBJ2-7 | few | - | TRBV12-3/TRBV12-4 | CASSLSSGTYEQYF | TGTGCCAGCAGTTTAAGTTCAGGAACCTACGAGCAGTACTTC
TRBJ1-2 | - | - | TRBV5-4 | CASSSQSGTDYGYTF | TGTGCCAGCAGCTCACAATCCGGGACTGACTATGGCTACACCTTC
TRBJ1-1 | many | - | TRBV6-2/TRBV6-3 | CASTPWLGGTEAFF | TGTGCCAGCACCCCATGGCTGGGGGGGACTGAAGCTTTCTTT
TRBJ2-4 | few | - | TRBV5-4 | CASSVGAAKNIQYF | TGTGCCAGCAGCGTGGGGGCAGCCAAAAACATTCAGTACTTC
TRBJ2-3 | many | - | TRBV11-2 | CASSLGTGRGDTQYF | TGTGCCAGCAGCTTAGGCACTGGAAGGGGAGATACGCAGTATTTT
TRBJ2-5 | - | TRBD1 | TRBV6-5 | CASRMTGGVETQYF | TGTGCCAGCAGGATGACAGGGGGCGTAGAGACCCAGTACTTC
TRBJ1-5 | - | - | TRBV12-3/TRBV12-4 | CASSLEDRKPQHF | TGTGCCAGCAGTTTGGAGGATCGGAAGCCCCAGCATTTT
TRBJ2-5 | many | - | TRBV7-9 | CASSLRVGAQETQYF | TGTGCCAGCAGCTTAAGGGTGGGGGCCCAAGAGACCCAGTACTTC
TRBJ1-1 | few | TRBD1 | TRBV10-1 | CASRDRGGTEAFF | TGCGCCAGCCGGGACAGGGGAGGAACTGAAGCTTTCTTT
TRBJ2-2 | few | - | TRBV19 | CASTRPLSGELFF | TGTGCCAGTACTCGGCCCCTTTCCGGGGAGCTGTTTTTT
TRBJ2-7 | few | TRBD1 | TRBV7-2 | CASSFGDSYSYEQYF | TGTGCCAGCAGCTTTGGGGACAGCTATTCTTACGAGCAGTACTTC
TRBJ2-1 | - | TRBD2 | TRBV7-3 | CASSPMGGNYNEQFF | TGTGCCAGCAGCCCGATGGGGGGGAACTACAATGAGCAGTTCTTC
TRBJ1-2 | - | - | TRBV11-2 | CASSPDPPYGYTF | TGTGCCAGCAGCCCGGACCCACCCTATGGCTACACCTTC